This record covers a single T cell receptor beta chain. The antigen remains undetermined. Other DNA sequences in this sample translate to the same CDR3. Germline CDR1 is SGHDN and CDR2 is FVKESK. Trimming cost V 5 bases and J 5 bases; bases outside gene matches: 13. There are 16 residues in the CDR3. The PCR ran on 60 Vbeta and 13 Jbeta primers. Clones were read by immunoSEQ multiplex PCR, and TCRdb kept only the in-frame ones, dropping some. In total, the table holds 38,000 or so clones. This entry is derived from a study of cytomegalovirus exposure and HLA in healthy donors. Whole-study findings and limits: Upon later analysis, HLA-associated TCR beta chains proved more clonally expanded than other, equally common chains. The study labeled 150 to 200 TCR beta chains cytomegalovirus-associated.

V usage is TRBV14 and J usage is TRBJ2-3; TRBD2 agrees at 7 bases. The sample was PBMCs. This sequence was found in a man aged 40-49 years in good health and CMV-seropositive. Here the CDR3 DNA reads TGTGCCAGCAGCGCCCGACTAGCAGTCCTTGGAGATACGCAGTATTTT. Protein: CASSARLAVLGDTQYF. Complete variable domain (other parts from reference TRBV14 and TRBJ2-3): EAGVTQFPSHSVIEKGQTVTLRCDPISGHDNLYWYRRVMGKEIKFLLHFVKESKQDESGMPNNRFLAERTGGTYSTLKVQPAELEDSGVYFCASSARLAVLGDTQYFGPGTRLTVL.